This paragraph reports one T cell receptor (beta chain). Its recognized antigen is unknown. No qualities accompany the bases; no much larger clone lies one base away. TCR beta CDR3 regions were sequenced from DNA using the immunoSEQ Assay. The paper's data handling went like this. To compute T cell density, TCR beta template counts were normalized to usable DNA, which was estimated by amplifying housekeeping genes. Richness was estimated using the preseqR package, with extrapolation to 400,000 templates for PBMC samples and to 120,000 templates for tissue samples. Clonality was calculated as one minus Pielou's evenness. To identify tissue-enriched TCRs, differential abundance testing was run on productive amino-acid clonotypes with a minimum total count of 5 and an alpha of 0.1. The Jaccard Index and the Morisita Overlap Index were used to measure how much the repertoires overlapped between compartments. GLIPH grouped TCR beta CDR3s together with public tetramer-defined viral CDR3s, and a viral motif had to include at least three viral sequences and also show V-gene enrichment. Sourced from immuneACCESS, this table was stored by TCRdb with only in-frame sequences that have V and J called. A share of the clones is absent; for the studies checked, an unresolved V gene accounts for under half, and the remainder has no known explanation. V and J calls and clone size follow that table, whereas D and trimming were derived from the DNA. For this sample the table gives about 25,000 clones, of which approximately 86% were detected only once. Around 14% of the sample is taken by the ten largest.

At diagnosis, tumor, uninvolved tumor-adjacent lung and peripheral blood were collected and then preserved as a mix of FFPE and fresh-frozen material. For TCR repertoire profiling, the blood samples were analyzed as peripheral blood mononuclear cells. The entry originates in a study of T cells in localized non-small cell lung cancer (dated by TCRdb to the early 2020s). About the study as a whole: The study examined T cell repertoires in roughly 240 patients with early-stage NSCLC and compared tumors with uninvolved tumor-adjacent lungs. NSCLC patients had a mean age of approximately 66 years, and 129 were male and about 98 female. The cohort consisted of about 240 treatment-naive NSCLC patients whose localized lung tumors had been resected.

The investigation overall reported the following: Uninvolved tumor-adjacent lung showed the highest T cell clonality, higher than tumor, which suggests more focused antigenic responses in the uninvolved tumor-adjacent lung. A median of approximately 53 of the top 100 tumor clones turned up in the paired uninvolved adjacent lung, and around 27 of those clones also ranked among the top 100 of that same adjacent lung. Because the study design was exploratory, TCR variables were selected using unadjusted p-values without false-discovery rate correction. Because multi-region tumor sequencing was not done, intratumor heterogeneity could not be ruled out. Higher T cell density in blood was associated with longer overall survival, whereas higher clonality in adjacent lung was associated with shorter survival.

The cysteine opens and the phenylalanine closes a CDR3 of 15 amino acids. Only the CDR3 portion is preserved as DNA: 45 bases, with reading frame beginning at the first base. V is shortened by 3 bases, J by 4 bases, and the region joining them spans 16 bases. CDR1 and CDR2 were assigned from the germline V gene as SGHRS and YFSETQ. The origin of this receptor is a female donor at least 60 years old with stage I lung adenocarcinoma. The chain employs TRBV5-1 and TRBJ2-5; the D gene is perhaps TRBD2, from 7 matching bases. The specimen was peripheral blood, collected before any cancer treatment. The sequence in DNA is TGCGCCAGCAGCTCCAACGGGGGAGGGGGAGAGACCCAGTACTTC. Translated, it gives CASSSNGGGGETQYF.